The 7 T cell receptor beta chains in this list originate from one sample, sequenced in a study of neoadjuvant anti-PD-1 for oral cavity cancer. Some clones are missing from TCRdb's copy, which holds only in-frame ones; the method was immunoSEQ multiplex PCR. The sample includes roughly 18,000 clones, approximately 79% seen only once; the top ten take roughly 2.5%. Here the sequenced sample was PBMCs, taken before nivolumab (anti-PD-1) treatment. The receptors shown here come from a person aged 35 to 85 with oral cavity squamous cell carcinoma.

The chain links TRBV6-6 to TRBJ1-5; tentative D call: TRBD1 (6 bases). The CDR3 has 14 amino acids. Trimming left V 8 bases short and J 1 base short, with 12 bases between. From germline, CDR1 is MNHNY and CDR2 SVGAGI (reference sequence). The CDR3 loop is CASRSDRSNQPQHF. The CDR3 bases are TGTGCCAGCCGGTCCGACAGGAGCAATCAGCCCCAGCATTTT.

This clone was detected only a few times. The chain is built from TRBV6-1 and TRBJ2-7; TRBD1 aligns across 9 bases. J was trimmed by 2 bases and V by 6 bases; bases with no gene match: 8. In germline, CDR1 is MNHNS, CDR2 SASEGT. CDR3 length: 15 amino acids. CDR3: CASSEGQGLPYEQYF. For the CDR3, the DNA is TGTGCCAGCAGCGAGGGACAGGGTCTGCCCTACGAGCAGTACTTC.

This clone was recorded only once. The V call is TRBV10-3, the J call TRBJ2-1; 13 bases fit TRBD2. The CDR3 totals 16 residues. After removal of 4 bases from V and 6 bases from J, the junction contained 6 bases not matched to a gene. CDR1 is ENHRY, CDR2 SYGVKD, per germline. Written as DNA, the CDR3 is TGTGCCATCAGTGTTGGACTAGCGGGAGATCCCAATGAGCAGTTCTTC. Residues: CAISVGLAGDPNEQFF.

Of note for this clone: Other DNA sequences in the sample encode the same CDR3. The chain uses TRBV10-3 and TRBJ1-3; a possible D gene is TRBD1 (5 bases). In germline, CDR1 is ENHRY, CDR2 SYGVKD. Trimming pared 6 bases from V and 0 bases from J, leaving 6 bases between. The CDR3 consists of 13 residues. CDR3 sequence (DNA): TGTGCCATCAGAGACAGCTCTGGAAACACCATATATTTT. It is translated as CAIRDSSGNTIYF.

V gene TRBV11-2 combines with J gene TRBJ2-5; D unclear. CDR3 length equals 14 residues. V was shortened by 5 bases and J by 2 bases, with 12 bases between the two germline ends. Germline CDR1 reads SGHAT; CDR2 reads FQNNGV. For the CDR3, the DNA is TGTGCCAGCAGCGAACGACGGATACAAGAGACCCAGTACTTC. It is translated as CASSERRIQETQYF. The whole variable domain, remainder taken from reference TRBV11-2 and TRBJ2-5, is EAGVAQSPRYKIIEKRQSVAFWCNPISGHATLYWYQQILGQGPKLLIQFQNNGVVDDSQLPKDRFSAERLKGVDSTLKIQPAKLEDSAVYLCASSERRIQETQYFGPGTRLLVL.

The V gene is TRBV19, the J gene TRBJ2-7, with D possibly being TRBD1 or TRBD2 (5 bases each). V was trimmed by 10 bases and J by 0 bases, leaving 13 bases between them. The CDR3 is 13 residues long. CDR1 is LNHDA, CDR2 SQIVND, per germline (reference sequence). The CDR3 DNA is TGTGCCACCGGACCCGGGGCCTCCTACGAGCAGTACTTC. It specifies CATGPGASYEQYF. Full variable domain (remainder filled in from reference TRBV19 and TRBJ2-7): DGGITQSPKYLFRKEGQNVTLSCEQNLNHDAMYWYRQDPGQGLRLIYYSQIVNDFQKGDIAEGYSVSREKKESFPLTVTSAQKNPTAFYLCATGPGASYEQYFGPGTRLTVT.

This clone showed up just once. This sequence joins TRBV6-1 and TRBJ2-2, with TRBD1 identical over 9 bases. The CDR3 covers 14 residues. The V gene end was trimmed by 7 bases and the J gene end by 6 bases; junction bases not matched to a gene: 6. Per the germline V gene, CDR1 is MNHNS and CDR2 is SASEGT. The CDR3 spells CASTTGGIAGELFF. CDR3 in DNA: TGTGCCAGCACGACAGGGGGAATCGCCGGGGAGCTGTTTTTT.